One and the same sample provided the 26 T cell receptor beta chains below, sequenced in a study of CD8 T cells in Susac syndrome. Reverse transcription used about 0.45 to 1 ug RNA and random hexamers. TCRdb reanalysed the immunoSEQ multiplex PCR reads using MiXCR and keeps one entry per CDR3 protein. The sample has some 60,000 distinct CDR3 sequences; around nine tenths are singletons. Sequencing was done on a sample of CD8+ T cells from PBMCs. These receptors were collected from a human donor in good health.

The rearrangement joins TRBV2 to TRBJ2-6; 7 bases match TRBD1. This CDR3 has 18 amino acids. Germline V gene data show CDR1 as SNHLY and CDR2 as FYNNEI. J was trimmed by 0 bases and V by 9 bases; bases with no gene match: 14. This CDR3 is CARTQTRDSPSGANVLTF. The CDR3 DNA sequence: TGTGCCAGAACCCAGACCCGGGACAGTCCCTCTGGGGCCAACGTCCTGACTTTC.

The CDR3 coding sequence is TGTGCCAGCAGTGACGACGGGACTACAAACAATGAGCAGTTCTTC. This translates into CASSDDGTTNNEQFF. This chain connects TRBV2 to TRBJ2-1; TRBD2 agrees at 7 bases. This CDR3 has 15 residues. The V segment lost 3 bases and the J segment 5 bases; nucleotides outside the gene matches: 7. Germline V lookup: CDR1 SNHLY, CDR2 FYNNEI. The entire variable domain, with the rest obtained from reference TRBV2 and TRBJ2-1, is as follows: EPEVTQTPSHQVTQMGQEVILRCVPISNHLYFYWYRQILGQKVEFLVSFYNNEISEKSEIFDDQFSVERPDGSNFTLKIRSTKLEDSAMYFCASSDDGTTNNEQFFGPGTRLTVL.

The CDR3 nucleotides read TGTGCCAGCAGCCCCGGACTGAACACTGAAGCTTTCTTT. Protein sequence: CASSPGLNTEAFF. The chain joins TRBV13 to TRBJ1-1; no clear D gene. Per germline, CDR1 PRHDT and CDR2 FYEKMQ (reference sequence). CDR3 length equals 13 residues. Trimming stripped 5 bases from V and 0 bases from J, with 7 bases between.

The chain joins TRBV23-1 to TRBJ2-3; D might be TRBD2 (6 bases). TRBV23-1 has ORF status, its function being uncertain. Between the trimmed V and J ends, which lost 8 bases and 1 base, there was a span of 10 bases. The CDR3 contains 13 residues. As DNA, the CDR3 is TGCGCCAGCGCCGGGAGTTGCACAGATACGCAGTATTTT. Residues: CASAGSCTDTQYF.

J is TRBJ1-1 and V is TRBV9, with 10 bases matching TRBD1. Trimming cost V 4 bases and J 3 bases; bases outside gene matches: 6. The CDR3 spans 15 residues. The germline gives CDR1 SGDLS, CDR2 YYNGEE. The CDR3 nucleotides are TGTGCCAGCAGCCCAAGACAGGGGGCAGACACTGAAGCTTTCTTT. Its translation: CASSPRQGADTEAFF.

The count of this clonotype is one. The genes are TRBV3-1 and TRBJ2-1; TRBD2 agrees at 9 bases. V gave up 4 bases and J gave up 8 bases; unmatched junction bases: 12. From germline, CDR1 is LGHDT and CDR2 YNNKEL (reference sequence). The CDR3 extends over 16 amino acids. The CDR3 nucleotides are TGTGCCAGCAGCCCATTTTCTAGCGGGGAGACCCATGAGCAGTTCTTC. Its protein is CASSPFSSGETHEQFF.

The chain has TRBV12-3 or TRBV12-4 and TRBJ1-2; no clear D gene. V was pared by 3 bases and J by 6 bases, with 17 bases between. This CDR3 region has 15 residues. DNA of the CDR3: TGTGCCAGCAGTTTTAGGGTCGGGTCTTCTAATGGCTACACCTTC. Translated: CASSFRVGSSNGYTF.

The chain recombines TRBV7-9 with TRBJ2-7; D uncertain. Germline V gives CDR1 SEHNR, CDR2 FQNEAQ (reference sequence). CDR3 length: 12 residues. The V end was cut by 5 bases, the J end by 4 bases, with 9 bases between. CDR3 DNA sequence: TGTGCCAGCAGCGCGACATCTTACGAGCAGTACTTC. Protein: CASSATSYEQYF.

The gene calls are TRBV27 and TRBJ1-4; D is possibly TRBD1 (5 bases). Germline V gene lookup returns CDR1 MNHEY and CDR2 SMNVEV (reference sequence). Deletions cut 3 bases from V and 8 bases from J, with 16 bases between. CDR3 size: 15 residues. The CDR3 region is CASSLRTGGEEKLFF. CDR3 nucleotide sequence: TGTGCCAGCAGTTTGAGGACGGGGGGGGAGGAAAAACTGTTTTTT.

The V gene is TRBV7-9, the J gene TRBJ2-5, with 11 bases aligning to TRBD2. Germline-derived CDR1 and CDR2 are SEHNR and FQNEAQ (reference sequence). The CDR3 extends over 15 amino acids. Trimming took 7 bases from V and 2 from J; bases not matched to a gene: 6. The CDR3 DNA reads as TGTGCCAGCATGACGGGACTAGCGGAACAAGAGACCCAGTACTTC. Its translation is CASMTGLAEQETQYF.

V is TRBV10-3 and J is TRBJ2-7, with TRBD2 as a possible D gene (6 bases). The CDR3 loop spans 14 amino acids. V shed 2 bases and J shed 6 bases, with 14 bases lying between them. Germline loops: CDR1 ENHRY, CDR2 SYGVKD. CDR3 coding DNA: TGTGCCATCAGTGAGGTGGGACTTCTGCGCGAGCAGTACTTC. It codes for CAISEVGLLREQYF.

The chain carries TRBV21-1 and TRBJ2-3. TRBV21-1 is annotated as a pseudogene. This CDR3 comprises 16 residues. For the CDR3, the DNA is TGTGCCAGCAGCAAATCGGCGCTTCCTCACACAGATACGCAGTATTTT. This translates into CASSKSALPHTDTQYF.

CDR3 protein: CASSDYLDQTQYF. CDR3 DNA: TGTGCCAGCAGTGATTACCTGGATCAGACCCAGTACTTC. This chain connects TRBV6-1 to TRBJ2-5; D gene unclear. CDR1 is MNHNS and CDR2 is SASEGT in the germline V gene. Trimming removed 3 bases from V and 6 bases from J, with 11 bases in between. CDR3 size: 13 residues.

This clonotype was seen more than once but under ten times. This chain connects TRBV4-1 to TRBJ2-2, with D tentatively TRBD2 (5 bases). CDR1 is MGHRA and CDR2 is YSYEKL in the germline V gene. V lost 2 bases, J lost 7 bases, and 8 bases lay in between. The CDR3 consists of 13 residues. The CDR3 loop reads CASSQFGLGELFF. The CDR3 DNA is TGCGCCAGCAGCCAATTCGGACTCGGGGAGCTGTTTTTT.

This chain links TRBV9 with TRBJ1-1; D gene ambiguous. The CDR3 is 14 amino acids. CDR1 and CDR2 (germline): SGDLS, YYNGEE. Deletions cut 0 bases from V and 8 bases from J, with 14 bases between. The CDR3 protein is CASSVAESTQEAFF. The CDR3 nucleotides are TGTGCCAGCAGCGTAGCCGAATCGACTCAGGAAGCTTTCTTT.

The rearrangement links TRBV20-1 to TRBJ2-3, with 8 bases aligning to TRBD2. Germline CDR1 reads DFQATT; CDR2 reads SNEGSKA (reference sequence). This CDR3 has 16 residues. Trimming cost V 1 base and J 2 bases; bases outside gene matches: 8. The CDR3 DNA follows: TGCAGTGCTAGAGTTTATGAGCGGGGGACCACAGATACGCAGTATTTT. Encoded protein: CSARVYERGTTDTQYF.

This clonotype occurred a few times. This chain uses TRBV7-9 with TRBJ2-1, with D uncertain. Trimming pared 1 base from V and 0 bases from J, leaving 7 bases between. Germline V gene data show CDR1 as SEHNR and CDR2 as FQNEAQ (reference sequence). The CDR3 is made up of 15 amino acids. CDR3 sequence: CASSLGLSSYNEQFF. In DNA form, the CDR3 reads TGTGCCAGCAGCTTAGGGCTGAGCTCCTACAATGAGCAGTTCTTC.

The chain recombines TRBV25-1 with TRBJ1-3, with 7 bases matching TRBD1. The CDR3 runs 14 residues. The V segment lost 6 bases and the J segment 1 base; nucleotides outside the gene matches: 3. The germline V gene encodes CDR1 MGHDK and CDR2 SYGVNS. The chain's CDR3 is CASRHRGSGNTIYF. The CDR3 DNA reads TGTGCCAGCAGACACAGGGGTTCTGGAAACACCATATATTTT.

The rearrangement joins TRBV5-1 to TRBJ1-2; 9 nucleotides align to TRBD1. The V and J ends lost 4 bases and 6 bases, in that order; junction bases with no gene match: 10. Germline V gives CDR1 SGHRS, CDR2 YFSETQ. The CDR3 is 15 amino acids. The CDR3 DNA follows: TGCGCCAGCAGCCCCTACAGGGGGCGCGAGCATGGCTACACCTTC. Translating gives CASSPYRGREHGYTF.

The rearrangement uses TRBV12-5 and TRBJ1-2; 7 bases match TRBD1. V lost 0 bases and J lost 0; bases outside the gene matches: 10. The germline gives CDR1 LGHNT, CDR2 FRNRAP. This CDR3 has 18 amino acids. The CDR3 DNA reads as TGTGCTAGTGGTTTGGTACTCCAAGACAGGGAGACTAACTATGGCTACACCTTC. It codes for CASGLVLQDRETNYGYTF.

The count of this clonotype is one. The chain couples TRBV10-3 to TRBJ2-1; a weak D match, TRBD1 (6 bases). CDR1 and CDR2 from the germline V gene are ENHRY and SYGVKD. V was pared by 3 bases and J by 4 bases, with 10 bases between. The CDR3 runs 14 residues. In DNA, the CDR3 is TGTGCCATCAGTGATGAGGGGGAATACAATGAGCAGTTCTTC. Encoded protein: CAISDEGEYNEQFF.

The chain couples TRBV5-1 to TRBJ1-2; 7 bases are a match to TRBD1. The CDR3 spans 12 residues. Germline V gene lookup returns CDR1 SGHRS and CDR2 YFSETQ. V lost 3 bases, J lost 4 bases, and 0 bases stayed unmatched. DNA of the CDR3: TGCGCCAGCAGCTACAGGGGCTATGGCTACACCTTC. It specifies CASSYRGYGYTF. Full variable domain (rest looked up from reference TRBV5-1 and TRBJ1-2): KAGVTQTPRYLIKTRGQQVTLSCSPISGHRSVSWYQQTPGQGLQFLFEYFSETQRNKGNFPGRFSGRQFSNSRSEMNVSTLELGDSALYLCASSYRGYGYTFGSGTRLTVV.

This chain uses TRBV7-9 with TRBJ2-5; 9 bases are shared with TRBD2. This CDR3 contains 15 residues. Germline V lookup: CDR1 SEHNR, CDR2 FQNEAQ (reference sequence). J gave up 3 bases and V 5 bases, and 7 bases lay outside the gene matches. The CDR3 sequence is CASSQPVAGEETQYF. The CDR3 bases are TGTGCCAGCAGCCAGCCGGTAGCGGGGGAAGAGACCCAGTACTTC.

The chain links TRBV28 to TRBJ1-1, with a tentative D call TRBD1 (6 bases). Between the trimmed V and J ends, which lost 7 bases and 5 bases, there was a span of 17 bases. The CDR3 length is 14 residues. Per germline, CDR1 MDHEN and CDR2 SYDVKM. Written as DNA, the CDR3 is TGTGCCAGCAACAGGGACCGGGCGAGGACTGAAGCTTTCTTT. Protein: CASNRDRARTEAFF.

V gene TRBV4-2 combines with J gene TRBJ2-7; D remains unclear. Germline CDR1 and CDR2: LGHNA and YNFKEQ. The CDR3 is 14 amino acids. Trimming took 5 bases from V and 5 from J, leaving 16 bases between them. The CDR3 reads CASSFRWPDNEQYF. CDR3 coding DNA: TGTGCCAGCAGCTTCCGATGGCCGGATAACGAGCAGTACTTC.

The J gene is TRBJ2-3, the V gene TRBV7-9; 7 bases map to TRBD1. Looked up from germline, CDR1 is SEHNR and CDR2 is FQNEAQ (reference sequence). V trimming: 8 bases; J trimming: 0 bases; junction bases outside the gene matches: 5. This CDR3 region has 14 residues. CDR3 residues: CASDRDSSTDTQYF. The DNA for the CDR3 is TGTGCCAGCGACAGGGATTCTAGCACAGATACGCAGTATTTT.